The present TCR beta chain was sequenced within a study of T cells expressing NK-cell markers. About the research overall: The authors sequenced eight donors, of whom seven were HCMV-seropositive and one was seronegative. Overall study findings and caveats: For a handful of donors, these clonotypes were likewise the leading ones in the CD3+CD56-NKG2C+ fraction.

TCRdb re-analyzed the 5' RACE reads; it lists each CDR3 protein once, without DNA. The sample spans approximately 380,000 distinct CDR3 sequences; the ten largest clones claim around 5.3%. Worth noting for this clonotype: Antigen specificity is unknown.

CDR3 length: 13 residues. Germline CDR1 is SGHVS and CDR2 is FNYEAQ. This clonotype originated in a man aged 18-70 years in good health. The rearrangement uses TRBV7-6 and TRBJ2-3. Sequencing input: blood T cells: a sorted CD56 or NKG2C T cell subset, CD4+ or CD8+ T cells, or bulk PBMC T cells (not recorded which). The CDR3 loop is CASSLALGAVQYF.